This T cell receptor (beta chain) was found in a study of cytomegalovirus exposure and HLA in healthy donors. Study-level findings and limits: The sole available immune exposure information was CMV serostatus.

Primers: 60 Vbeta forward and 13 Jbeta reverse. In the original workflow: Counted up in a later analysis, unique TCR beta chains came to 60 million to 95 million, with about 9.9 million shared. Here immunoSEQ multiplex PCR was the method, and the copy in TCRdb shows in-frame clones only, minus some. The V and J calls and clone size were taken over from that table, and D and trimming were inferred from the DNA. The repertoire holds about 160,000 clones, with 70% to 90% as singletons. This CDR3 has 16 residues. Trimming removed 3 bases from V and 6 bases from J; junction bases left unmatched: 10. CDR1 is SGHRS and CDR2 is YFSETQ in the germline V gene. As regards this clone: Its antigen is unidentified.

Sequencing input: PBMCs. This receptor was obtained from a young woman in good health and CMV-seronegative. The J gene is TRBJ1-4, the V gene TRBV5-1, with 8 bases fitting TRBD1. CDR3 sequence reads: CASSSGRQGPYEKLFF. CDR3 nucleotide sequence: TGCGCCAGCAGCTCGGGGAGACAGGGGCCTTATGAAAAACTGTTTTTT.